This T cell receptor beta chain was retrieved from a study of blood T cell repertoires in COVID-19. Overall study: Sites across the United States, Italy and Spain contributed samples from acute and convalescent COVID-19. Sample material is recorded as cDNA or gDNA derived from T cells, B-cell-depleted T cells, or PBMCs.

Germline CDR1 and CDR2: SNHLY and FYNNEI. Trimming took 4 bases from V and 6 from J, leaving 18 bases between them. CDR3 length equals 16 residues. Clones were sequenced by immunoSEQ multiplex PCR, and TCRdb holds only the in-frame ones, with some missing. The sample lists some 170,000 clones, 70% to 85% occurring once. Participants spanned ages roughly 18 to 95 years and resided in around 25 US areas. Symptom resolution, clearance, or two negative PCRs marked donors in Cohort 3 as recovered. The specimen sequenced was PBMCs or T cells enriched from blood (not recorded which). This sequence was found in a man in his fifties or sixties who had recovered from COVID-19. V usage is TRBV2 and J usage is TRBJ1-4, with D maybe TRBD1 (5 bases). CDR3 region: CASSALRGVSDEKLFF. The CDR3 DNA follows: TGTGCCAGCAGTGCTTTACGGGGGGTCTCGGATGAAAAACTGTTTTTT.